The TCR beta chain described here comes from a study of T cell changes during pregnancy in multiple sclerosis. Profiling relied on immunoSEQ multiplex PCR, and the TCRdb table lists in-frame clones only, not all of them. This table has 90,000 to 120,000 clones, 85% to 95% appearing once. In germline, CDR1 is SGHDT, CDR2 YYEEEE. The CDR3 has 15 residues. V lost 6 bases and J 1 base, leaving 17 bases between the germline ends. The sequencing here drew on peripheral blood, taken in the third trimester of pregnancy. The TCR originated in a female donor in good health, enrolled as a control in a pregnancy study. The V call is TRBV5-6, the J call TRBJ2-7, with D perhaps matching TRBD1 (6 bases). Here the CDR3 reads CASKTQGFGSYEQYF. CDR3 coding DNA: TGTGCCAGCAAGACACAGGGATTCGGTTCCTACGAGCAGTACTTC.